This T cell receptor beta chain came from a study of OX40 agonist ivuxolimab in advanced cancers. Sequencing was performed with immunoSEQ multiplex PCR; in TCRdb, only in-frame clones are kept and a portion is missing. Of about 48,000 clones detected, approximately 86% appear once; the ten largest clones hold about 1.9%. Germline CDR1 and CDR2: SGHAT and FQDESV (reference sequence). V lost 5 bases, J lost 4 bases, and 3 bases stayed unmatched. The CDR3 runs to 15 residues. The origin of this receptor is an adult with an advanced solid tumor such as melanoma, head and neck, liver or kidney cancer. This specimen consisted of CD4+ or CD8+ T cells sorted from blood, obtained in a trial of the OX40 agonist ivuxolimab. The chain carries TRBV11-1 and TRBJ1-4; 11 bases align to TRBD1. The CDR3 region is CASSTGTGGNEKLFF. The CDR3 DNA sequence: TGTGCCAGCAGCACCGGGACAGGGGGTAATGAAAAACTGTTTTTT.